The source of this T cell receptor beta chain is a study of blood T cell repertoires in COVID-19. This clone was recorded once. Germline trimming cut 6 bases from V and 5 bases from J; bases unmatched to any gene: 6. This CDR3 contains 13 residues. In the authors' methods: Amplified reference gene primers provided the basis for estimating nucleated cell counts. The data were produced by immunoSEQ multiplex PCR, yet TCRdb's version contains in-frame clones alone and is incomplete. The DNA was the basis for D and trimming; V, J and clone size are from that table. The sample contains 250,000 to 300,000 clones, around 90% of which appear only once.

What was sequenced was PBMCs or T cells enriched from blood (not recorded which). The source of this sequence is a human donor in a cohort exposed to, infected with or recovered from COVID-19 (not recorded which). The donor label of this sample is uncertain. The rearrangement joins TRBV12-3 or TRBV12-4 to TRBJ1-1; 7 nucleotides line up with TRBD1. For the CDR3, the DNA is TGTGCCAGCAGCCCAGGGGGTAGGACTGAAGCTTTCTTT. It translates to CASSPGGRTEAFF.